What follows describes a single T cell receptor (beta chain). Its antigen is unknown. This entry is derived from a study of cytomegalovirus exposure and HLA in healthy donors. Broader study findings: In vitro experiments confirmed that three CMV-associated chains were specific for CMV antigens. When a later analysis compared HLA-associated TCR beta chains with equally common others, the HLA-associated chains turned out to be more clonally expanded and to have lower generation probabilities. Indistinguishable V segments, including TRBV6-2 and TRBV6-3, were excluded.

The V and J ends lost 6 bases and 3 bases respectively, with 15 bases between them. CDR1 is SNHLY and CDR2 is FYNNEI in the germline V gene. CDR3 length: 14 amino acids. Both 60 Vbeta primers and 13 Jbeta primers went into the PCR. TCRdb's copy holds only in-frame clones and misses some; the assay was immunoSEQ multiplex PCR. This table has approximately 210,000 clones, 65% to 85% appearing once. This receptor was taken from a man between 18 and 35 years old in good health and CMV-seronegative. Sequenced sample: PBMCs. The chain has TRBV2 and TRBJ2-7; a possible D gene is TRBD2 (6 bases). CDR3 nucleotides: TGTGCCAGCAGGGTGGACTACCTGAGCTACGAGCAGTACTTC. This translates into CASRVDYLSYEQYF.